This TCR beta chain was captured by sequencing in a study of blood T cell repertoires in COVID-19. Study summary: Both acute and convalescent COVID-19 samples were obtained from the United States, Italy and Spain. T cells, B-cell-depleted T cells, or PBMCs provided the cDNA or gDNA that served as material.

V lost 3 bases, J lost 8 bases, and 2 bases stayed unmatched. The CDR3 totals 12 residues. CDR1 and CDR2 from the germline V gene are SQVTM and ANQGSEA. Source study methods: Reference gene primer amplification yielded estimated nucleated cell counts. This table comes from immunoSEQ multiplex PCR, and its TCRdb copy is limited to in-frame clones, with some not included. V and J calls and clone size come straight from that table; D and trimming were deduced from the DNA. The data show approximately 150,000 clones, 85% to 90% seen once. Sample: peripheral blood. The TCR originated in a woman aged 70-85 years with acute or convalescent COVID-19. This chain connects TRBV29-1 to TRBJ2-4; TRBD2 aligns across 9 bases. In DNA, the CDR3 is TGCAGCGTTGAGGCGGGAGGGGACATTCAGTACTTC. This sequence encodes CSVEAGGDIQYF.